This T cell receptor beta chain was obtained from a study of blood T cell repertoires in COVID-19. About the study: Samples taken during acute and convalescent COVID-19 were collected in the United States, Italy and Spain.

Original data processing: Estimation of nucleated cell counts relied on the amplification of reference gene primers. The table came from immunoSEQ multiplex PCR; TCRdb's copy has only in-frame clones and leaves some out. That table is the source of V, J and clone size, and D and trimming were worked out from the DNA. This table has under 55,000 clones, around 84% appearing once. Germline V gene lookup returns CDR1 SGHAT and CDR2 FQDESV (reference sequence). This CDR3 region has 16 residues. Trimming took 5 bases from V and 0 from J, leaving 14 bases between them. The clonotype comes from a man in his fifties with acute or convalescent COVID-19. This chain joins TRBV11-1 and TRBJ1-3, with TRBD1 as a possible D gene (6 bases). The specimen was peripheral blood. The CDR3 DNA sequence: TGTGCCAGCAGCCCTGGGACACCTCACTCTGGAAACACCATATATTTT. It translates to CASSPGTPHSGNTIYF.